The rows below give T cell receptor beta chains drawn from one sample of a study of post-analysis software for immune sequencing data. TCRdb re-called the PCR reads through MiXCR, storing one row per CDR3 protein. This sample has approximately 360,000 distinct CDR3 sequences, with approximately 33% found just once. Sequencing was done on a sample of blood. The receptor set was obtained from a girl between 10 and 17 years old with multiple sclerosis. CDR3s include the opening cysteine and the closing phenylalanine or tryptophan. D genes are given only for firm matches. Not every row has a clone size; where given, it reads once, few, many or a size class.

J: TRBJ1-5; size: NA; D: NA; V: TRBV6-5; DNA: TGTGCCAGCAGTTACTCCGCTTCTCAGCCCCAGCATTTT; CDR3: CASSYSASQPQHF
J: TRBJ1-2; size: NA; D: TRBD1; V: TRBV5-1; DNA: TGCGCCAGCAGCACTACACCCCAGGGGGCGAGTCTTGGCTACACCTTC; CDR3: CASSTTPQGASLGYTF
J: TRBJ1-2; size: NA; D: TRBD1; V: TRBV7-9; DNA: TGTGCCAGCAGCTTACTGGACAGGGAAGGATGGGGCTACACCTTC; CDR3: CASSLLDREGWGYTF
J: TRBJ1-2; size: few; D: NA; V: TRBV7-9; DNA: TGTGCCAGCAGCTTTCACGAGACAGCTAACTATGGCTACACCTTC; CDR3: CASSFHETANYGYTF
J: TRBJ2-3; size: NA; D: TRBD1; V: TRBV11-2; DNA: TGTGCCAGCAGCTCCGTAAACCCAAACAGGGGACGGACAGATACGCAGTATTTT; CDR3: CASSSVNPNRGRTDTQYF
J: TRBJ2-1; size: few; D: NA; V: TRBV2; DNA: TGTGCCAGCTGTCCAGGAGGAATCTATGAGCAGTTCTTC; CDR3: CASCPGGIYEQFF
J: TRBJ2-5; size: NA; D: NA; V: TRBV27; DNA: TGTGCCAGCAGTGGGGCAGGGGGGGAGACCCAGTACTTC; CDR3: CASSGAGGETQYF
J: TRBJ1-2; size: few; D: NA; V: TRBV4-1; DNA: TGCGCCAGCAGCCAAGAACAGTTTACTAACTATGGCTACACCTTC; CDR3: CASSQEQFTNYGYTF
J: TRBJ2-6; size: NA; D: TRBD1; V: TRBV12-3/TRBV12-4; DNA: TGTGCCACTCCCATGGGACAGGGGCTCTCTGGGGCCAACGTCCTGACTTTC; CDR3: CATPMGQGLSGANVLTF
J: TRBJ2-7; size: few; D: NA; V: TRBV3-1; DNA: TGTGCCAGCAGCCATATACAGGCATACGAGCAGTACTTC; CDR3: CASSHIQAYEQYF
J: TRBJ2-7; size: few; D: TRBD1; V: TRBV6-2/TRBV6-3; DNA: TGTGCCAGCAGGACCGGGACAGGGCCGTACGAGCAGTACTTC; CDR3: CASRTGTGPYEQYF
J: TRBJ2-3; size: NA; D: TRBD1; V: TRBV5-1; DNA: TGCGCCAGCAAGCTACCAACAGGGGCAGATACGCAGTATTTT; CDR3: CASKLPTGADTQYF
J: TRBJ2-5; size: NA; D: NA; V: TRBV2; DNA: TGTGTCAGCAGTGACCTGGGGTTTCAAGAGACCCAGTACTTC; CDR3: CVSSDLGFQETQYF
J: TRBJ1-1; size: NA; D: TRBD1; V: TRBV5-1; DNA: TGCGCCAGCAGCATCGACAGGGTGAACACTGAAGCTTTCTTT; CDR3: CASSIDRVNTEAFF
J: TRBJ1-6; size: NA; D: NA; V: TRBV5-5; DNA: TGTGCCAGCAGCTGGGGACATAATTCACCCCTCCACTTT; CDR3: CASSWGHNSPLHF
J: TRBJ2-3; size: NA; D: TRBD1; V: TRBV4-3; DNA: TGCGCCAGCAGCCAAGATCGCACAGGGGGCACAGATACGCAGTATTTT; CDR3: CASSQDRTGGTDTQYF
J: TRBJ2-1; size: NA; D: NA; V: TRBV6-1; DNA: TGTGCCAGTACTTTACGGAGCAAGCAGTTCTTC; CDR3: CASTLRSKQFF
J: TRBJ1-1; size: NA; D: NA; V: TRBV5-1; DNA: TGCGCCAGCAGCTTGGGGCAGGGCTTGGGAGCTTTCTTT; CDR3: CASSLGQGLGAFF
J: TRBJ1-1; size: NA; D: TRBD1; V: TRBV25-1; DNA: TGTGCCAGCAGTGATACAGGGGGCACTGAAGCTTTCTTT; CDR3: CASSDTGGTEAFF